These T cell receptor beta chains were read from a single sample in a study of blood T cell repertoires in COVID-19. TCRdb's copy holds only in-frame clones and misses some; the assay was immunoSEQ multiplex PCR. The sample holds some 520,000 clones, roughly 89% seen once. Material: peripheral blood. These receptors were taken from a young man with COVID-19, enrolled during active disease. Both conserved end residues are trimmed from each CDR3. Clone sizes are given selectively: once, few, many, or a class where the clone is expanded.

v_call	j_call	clone_size	cdr3_aa
TRBV4-1	TRBJ1-4	-	ASSRTGLIEKLF
TRBV19	TRBJ2-7	few	ASSLQVGTGEREQY
TRBV24-1	TRBJ2-7	-	ATRKPPGQGLYEQY
TRBV6-5	TRBJ2-7	-	ASTKGAQYEQY
TRBV5-1	TRBJ2-1	-	ASSLAVTGAYNEQF
TRBV11-2	TRBJ2-1	-	ASRVIQGVYNEQF
TRBV25-1	TRBJ1-2	-	ASTDRGGGGYT
TRBV27	TRBJ1-5	-	ASRGYSNQPQH
TRBV11-2	TRBJ1-3	-	ASSTQGNTIY
TRBV7-2	TRBJ1-2	-	ASSFEVIVGYT
TRBV5-4	TRBJ1-1	-	ASTTGLDTEAF
TRBV10-3	TRBJ2-7	once	ATTGTGGLEQY
TRBV6-5	TRBJ1-2	-	AKRGMDYGYT
TRBV6-5	TRBJ1-6	-	ASSYQTSSPLH
TRBV18	TRBJ2-2	-	ASSPVQGRTGELF
TRBV12-3/TRBV12-4	TRBJ2-4	-	ASSPGQENIQY
TRBV5-1	TRBJ2-2	-	ASSTGLEAGELF
TRBV19	TRBJ1-5	-	ASTGGVNQPQH
TRBV5-4	TRBJ2-3	-	ASSPGEGWTDTQY
TRBV2	TRBJ2-1	-	ASIKERTSGRVANNEQF
TRBV7-8	TRBJ1-5	-	ASSLPQRGVNQPQH
TRBV10-1	TRBJ1-2	-	ATVDRGLGYT
TRBV7-9	TRBJ1-5	-	ASSLGTGGLNQPQH
TRBV19	TRBJ1-6	few	ASRGGNSPLH
TRBV14	TRBJ2-1	-	ASSRQGTYYNEQF
TRBV19	TRBJ2-1	-	ASSISQGGYNEQF
TRBV10-3	TRBJ2-5	-	AISESLAGDQETQY
TRBV5-8	TRBJ1-2	-	ASSPLRGFLIGYT
TRBV2	TRBJ2-5	-	ASSEGLAATGETQY
TRBV6-5	TRBJ2-7	few	ASKDRDYEQY
TRBV11-3	TRBJ2-5	many	ASSPLTGPLIKTQY
TRBV4-1	TRBJ2-5	-	ASSQELSYRETQY
TRBV5-4	TRBJ2-7	-	ASSLLAGDSYEQY
TRBV15	TRBJ2-5	-	ATSRGQVGVETQY
TRBV27	TRBJ2-2	-	ASGGWRATGELF
TRBV5-1	TRBJ1-6	-	ASSSGTGIYNSPLH
TRBV24-1	TRBJ1-5	-	ATSEAAPNQPQH
TRBV30	TRBJ2-1	-	AGTRLASSYNEQF
TRBV27	TRBJ1-5	-	ASSLTVNQPQH
TRBV5-6	TRBJ2-1	-	ASSSRRLIYNEQF
TRBV2	TRBJ2-1	-	ASSERSGRSHEQF
TRBV12-3/TRBV12-4	TRBJ1-1	-	ASSLVRGREAF
TRBV18	TRBJ2-7	-	ASSPGTGEREQY
TRBV10-1	TRBJ2-1	few	ASSESRVKL
TRBV24-1	TRBJ2-3	once	ATSDSVRADTQY
TRBV5-5	TRBJ2-2	-	ASSPTSGRASGTGELF
TRBV6-5	TRBJ2-2	once	ATGQGTGELF
TRBV7-2	TRBJ2-1	-	ASSPSESSYNEQF
TRBV7-8	TRBJ2-5	-	ASSPRGSRSQETQY
TRBV2	TRBJ1-1	-	ASNRDIKTF
TRBV6-4	TRBJ1-4	-	ASSADRSGKLF